This TCR beta chain comes out of a study of Graves' ophthalmopathy and Graves' hyperthyroidism (dated 2018 in TCRdb). Study-wide context: Peripheral blood was collected at initial diagnosis, before any treatment. In total, 135 blood samples were TCR-sequenced: approximately 42 ophthalmopathy, some 75 hyperthyroidism and roughly 17 hyperthyroidism-to-ophthalmopathy patients. To explore V-J signatures distinguishing ophthalmopathy from hyperthyroidism, a discovery set of roughly 100 patients (about 41 ophthalmopathy, roughly 55 stable hyperthyroidism) was enrolled. In six or seven hyperthyroidism patients, the T-cell repertoires found in thyroid tissue were compared with those found in blood. The study used signatures of the TCR beta repertoire to tell Graves' ophthalmopathy apart from Graves' hyperthyroidism and to predict which patients would progress to ophthalmopathy. For training and testing, the 80 to 100 patients in the discovery cohort were randomly divided in a 7:3 ratio. Once sampling was done, hyperthyroidism patients were given methimazole at a starting dose of 30 mg daily, while ophthalmopathy patients were given high-dose intravenous methylprednisolone. An independent validation cohort comprised 18 hyperthyroidism patients and about 16 patients who later progressed from hyperthyroidism to ophthalmopathy. What the work shows at the level of the full study, not this receptor alone: No statistical method was used to set the sample size in advance, and the investigators knew which group each participant was assigned to. Most of the expanded thyroid clonotypes with a frequency above 0.001 were also detected in blood, and it was suggested that the thyroid immune response may be reflected by blood repertoires. Ophthalmopathy was separated from stable hyperthyroidism by the 13-signature model with just under 90% sensitivity and 81% to 84% specificity in cross-validation and with 80%/75% in the test set. In validation, the model predicted ophthalmopathy progression with over 60% sensitivity and about 77% specificity; about a dozen predicted patients were CT-confirmed with GO in a median of 6.5 months.

With respect to this clonotype: Its antigen remains unidentified. Per-nucleotide qualities are absent, and no much larger clonotype sits a single base away.

Relative to germline, V is 2 bases shorter and J is 6 bases shorter, with 16 bases between their ends. Measured from the cysteine to the phenylalanine, the CDR3 is 15 residues long. Only the CDR3 part of the read is kept: 45 bases, read in frame from the first base. In the germline V gene, CDR1 corresponds to MNHEY and CDR2 to SVGAGI. For repertoire sequencing, the TCR beta CDR3 regions were amplified from RNA transcripts. The first round of RT-PCR was done with HTBI primers and the Qiagen OneStep RT-PCR kit, and was followed by a second round of multiplex PCR, then size selection and purification. The libraries underwent paired-end sequencing with 100 bp reads on an Illumina HiSeq2000. As for the authors' bioinformatics: SOAPnuke was used to process the reads, removing any read that contained adapters or uncalled bases, had a mean Phred below 15, or lacked an exact match to the constant primer or identifier. COPE v1.2.5 was used to merge the high-quality paired reads. Unique nucleotide sequences were defined as clonotypes and aligned to IMGT TRB V, D and J references using MiTCR v1.1. The analysis was limited to V-J combinations with a frequency above 0.0001, which together covered 99.2% of the repertoires. For each V-J combination, a TCR clonal expansion and chaos score was defined as the ratio of F50 clonal expansion to chaos observed in the TCRdist matrix. Welch's t-statistics and random forest were used to reduce features to about 14 V-J combinations, which were fed into a naive Bayes classifier. Thyroid-blood repertoire similarity was quantified with the Morisita-Horn index. TCRdb passed the public sequencing reads through fastp at Q25 and MiXCR, retaining productive beta sequences. Rows with one shared CDR3 protein collapse into an entry with the most common genes and DNA. TCRdb's processing, not the authors', yielded these V and J calls. For this sample the table gives 680,000 or so distinct CDR3 sequences, of which 22% were detected only once. Jointly, the top ten make up roughly 7.4% of the sample.

Stable hyperthyroidism was defined as no progression to ophthalmopathy within 18 months of follow-up. Hyperthyroidism patients were newly diagnosed, were aged 18 to 65 years, and had a disease duration under 2 months. Anyone with other autoimmune diseases, uncontrolled infections, pregnancy or lactation was excluded from the study. Diagnosis relied on clinical symptoms, serum thyroxine, TRAb, thyroid ultrasound and orbital computed tomography. Ficoll-Paque density gradient centrifugation was used to isolate PBMCs from about 9.4 ml of fresh peripheral blood. Trizol reagent was used to extract the total RNA, and its quality was then checked on an Agilent 2100 Bioanalyzer.

This TCR came from a woman under 30 with stable Graves' hyperthyroidism. Some clones in this sample may be carry-over from other donors' samples. Donor details come from another sample of the same person, matched by shared clones. Sequencing was done on a sample of peripheral blood. The chain uses TRBV6-5 and TRBJ1-1; no D gene call is confident. The CDR3 protein: CASSYIGFLGAEAFF. In nucleotides, the sequence is TGTGCCAGCAGTTACATTGGCTTCCTGGGCGCTGAAGCTTTCTTT.